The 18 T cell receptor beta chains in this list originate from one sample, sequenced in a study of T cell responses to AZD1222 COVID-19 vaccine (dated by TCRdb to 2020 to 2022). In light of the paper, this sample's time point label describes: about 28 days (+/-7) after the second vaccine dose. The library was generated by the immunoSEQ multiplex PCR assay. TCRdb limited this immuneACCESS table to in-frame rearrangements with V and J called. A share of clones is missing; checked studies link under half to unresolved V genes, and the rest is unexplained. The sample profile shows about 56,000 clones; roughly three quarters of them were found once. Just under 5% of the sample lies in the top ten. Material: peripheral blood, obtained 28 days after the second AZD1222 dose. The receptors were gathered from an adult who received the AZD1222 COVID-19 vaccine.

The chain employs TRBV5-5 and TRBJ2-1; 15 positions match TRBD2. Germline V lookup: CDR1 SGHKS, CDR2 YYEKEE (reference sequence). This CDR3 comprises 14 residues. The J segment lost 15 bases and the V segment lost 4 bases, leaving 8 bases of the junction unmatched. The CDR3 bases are TGTGCCAGCAGCCCGGGACTAGCGGGGGGTCGGCTGTTCTTC. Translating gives CASSPGLAGGRLFF.

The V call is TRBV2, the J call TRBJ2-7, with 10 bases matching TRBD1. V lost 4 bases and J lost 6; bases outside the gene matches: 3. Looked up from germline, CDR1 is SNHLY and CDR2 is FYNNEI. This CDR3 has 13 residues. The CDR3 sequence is CASSGQGASEQYF. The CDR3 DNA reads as TGTGCCAGCAGTGGACAGGGGGCGAGCGAGCAGTACTTC.

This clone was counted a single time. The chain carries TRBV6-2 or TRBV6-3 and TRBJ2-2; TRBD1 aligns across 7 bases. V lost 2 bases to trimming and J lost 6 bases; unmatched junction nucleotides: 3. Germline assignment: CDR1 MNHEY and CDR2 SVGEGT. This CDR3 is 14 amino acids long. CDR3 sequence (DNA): TGTGCCAGCAGTTACAACGACAGGGCCGGGGAGCTGTTTTTT. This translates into CASSYNDRAGELFF.

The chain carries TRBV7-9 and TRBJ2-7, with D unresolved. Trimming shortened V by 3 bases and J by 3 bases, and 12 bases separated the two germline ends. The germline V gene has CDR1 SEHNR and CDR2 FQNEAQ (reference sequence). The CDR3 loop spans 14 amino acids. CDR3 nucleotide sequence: TGTGCCAGCAGCTTGGGCAGACCAGGCTACGAGCAGTACGTC. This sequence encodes CASSLGRPGYEQYV.

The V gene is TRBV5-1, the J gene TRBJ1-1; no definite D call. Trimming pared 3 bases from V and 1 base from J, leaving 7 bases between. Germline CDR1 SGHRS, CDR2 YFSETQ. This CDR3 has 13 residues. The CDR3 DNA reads TGCGCCAGCAGCTCAGCAGAGAACACTGAAGCTTTCTTT. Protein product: CASSSAENTEAFF.

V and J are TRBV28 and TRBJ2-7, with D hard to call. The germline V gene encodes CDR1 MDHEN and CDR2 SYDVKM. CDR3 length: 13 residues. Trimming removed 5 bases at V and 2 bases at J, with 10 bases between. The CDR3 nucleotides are TGTGCCAGCAGTCGCACAGCTCCCTACGAGCAGTACGTC. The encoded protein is CASSRTAPYEQYV.

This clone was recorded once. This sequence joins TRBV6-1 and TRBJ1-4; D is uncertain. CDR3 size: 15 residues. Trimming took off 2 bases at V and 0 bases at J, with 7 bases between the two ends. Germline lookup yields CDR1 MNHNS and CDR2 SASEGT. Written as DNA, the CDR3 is TGTGCCAGCAGTGAAATGGTTGCAACTAATGAAAAACTGTTTTTT. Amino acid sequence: CASSEMVATNEKLFF.

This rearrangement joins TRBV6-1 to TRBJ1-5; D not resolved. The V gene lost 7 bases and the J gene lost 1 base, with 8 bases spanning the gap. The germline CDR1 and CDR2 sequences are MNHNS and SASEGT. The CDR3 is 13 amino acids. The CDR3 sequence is CASTSVSNQPQHF. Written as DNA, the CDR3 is TGTGCCAGCACCTCAGTCAGCAATCAGCCCCAGCATTTT.

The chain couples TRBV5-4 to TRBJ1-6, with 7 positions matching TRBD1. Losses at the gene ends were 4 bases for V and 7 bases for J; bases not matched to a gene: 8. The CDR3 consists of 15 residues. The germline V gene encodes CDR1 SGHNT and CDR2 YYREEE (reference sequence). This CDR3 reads CASSQQGPGNSPLHF. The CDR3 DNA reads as TGTGCCAGCAGCCAACAGGGGCCTGGGAATTCACCCCTCCACTTT.

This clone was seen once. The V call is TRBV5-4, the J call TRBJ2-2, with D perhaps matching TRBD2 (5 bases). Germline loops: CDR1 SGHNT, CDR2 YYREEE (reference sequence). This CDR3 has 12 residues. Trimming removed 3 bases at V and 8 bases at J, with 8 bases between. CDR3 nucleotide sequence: TGTGCCAGCAGCTCCGGGGAAGGGGAGCTGTTTTTT. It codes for CASSSGEGELFF.

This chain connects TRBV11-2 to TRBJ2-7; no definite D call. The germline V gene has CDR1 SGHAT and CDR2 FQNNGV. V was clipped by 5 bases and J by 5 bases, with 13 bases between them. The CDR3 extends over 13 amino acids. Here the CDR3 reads CASSPASRNEQYF. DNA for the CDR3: TGTGCCAGCAGCCCAGCGTCCAGGAACGAGCAGTACTTC.

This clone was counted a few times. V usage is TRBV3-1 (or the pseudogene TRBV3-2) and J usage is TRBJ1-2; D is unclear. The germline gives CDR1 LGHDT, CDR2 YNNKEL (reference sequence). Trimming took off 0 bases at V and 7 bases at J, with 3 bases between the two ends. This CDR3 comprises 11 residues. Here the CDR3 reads CASSQESGYTF. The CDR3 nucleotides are TGTGCCAGCAGCCAAGAGAGTGGCTACACCTTC.

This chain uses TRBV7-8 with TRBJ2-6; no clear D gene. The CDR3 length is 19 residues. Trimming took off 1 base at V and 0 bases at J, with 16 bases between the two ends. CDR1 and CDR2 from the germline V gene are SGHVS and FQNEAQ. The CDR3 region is CASSLETRPTTSGANVLTF. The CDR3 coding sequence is TGTGCCAGCAGCTTAGAGACGCGACCTACGACCTCTGGGGCCAACGTCCTGACTTTC.

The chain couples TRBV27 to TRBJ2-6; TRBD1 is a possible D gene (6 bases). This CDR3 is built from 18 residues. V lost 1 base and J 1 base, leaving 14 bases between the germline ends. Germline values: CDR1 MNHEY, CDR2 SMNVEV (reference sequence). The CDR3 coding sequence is TGTGCCAGCAGTTTATTCGGCGGTGGGACATCTGGGGCCAACGTCCTGACTTTC. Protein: CASSLFGGGTSGANVLTF.

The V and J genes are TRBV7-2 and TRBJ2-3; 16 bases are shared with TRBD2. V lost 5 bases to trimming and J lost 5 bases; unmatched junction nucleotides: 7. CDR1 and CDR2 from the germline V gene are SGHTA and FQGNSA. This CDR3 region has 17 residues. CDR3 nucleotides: TGTGCCAGCAGCACACCCGGGACTAGCGGGGGGGGAGATACGCAGTATTTT. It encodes CASSTPGTSGGGDTQYF.

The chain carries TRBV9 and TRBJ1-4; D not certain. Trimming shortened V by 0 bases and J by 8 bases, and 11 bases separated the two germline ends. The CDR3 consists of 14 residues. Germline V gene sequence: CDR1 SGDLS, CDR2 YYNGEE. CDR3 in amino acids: CASSVGPGDEKLFF. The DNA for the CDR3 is TGTGCCAGCAGCGTAGGGCCCGGCGACGAAAAACTGTTTTTT.

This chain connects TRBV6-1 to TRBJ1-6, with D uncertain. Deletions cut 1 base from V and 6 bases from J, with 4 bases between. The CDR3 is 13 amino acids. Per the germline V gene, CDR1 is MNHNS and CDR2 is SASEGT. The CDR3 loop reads CASSEDINSPLHF. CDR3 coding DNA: TGTGCCAGCAGTGAAGATATTAATTCACCCCTCCACTTT.

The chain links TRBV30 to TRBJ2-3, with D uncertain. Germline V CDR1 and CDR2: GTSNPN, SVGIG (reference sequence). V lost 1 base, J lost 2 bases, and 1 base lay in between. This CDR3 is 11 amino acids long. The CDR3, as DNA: TGTGCCTGGAGTGACACAGATACGCAGTATTTT. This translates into CAWSDTDTQYF.